These 25 T cell receptor beta chains originate from one sample sequenced in a study of blood T cells in healthy people across ages. A second PCR, run for roughly 7 to 11 cycles, used a sample-barcoded 5' primer plus a J-beta primer mix. TCRdb re-analysed the 5' RACE reads in MiXCR, keeping a single row per CDR3 protein. The table lists 1.5 million to 2 million distinct CDR3 sequences, about 28% of them singletons. Specimen: blood. The receptors here all came from a woman aged 25 to 39 in good health.

The chain has TRBV19 and TRBJ2-3; a possible D gene is TRBD2 (6 bases). The CDR3 totals 17 residues. The V end was cut by 5 bases, the J end by 0 bases, with 18 bases between. The germline CDR1 and CDR2 sequences are LNHDA and SQIVND (reference sequence). The CDR3 sequence is CASSPRIAAMSTDTQYF. For the CDR3, the DNA is TGTGCCAGTAGTCCGAGGATAGCGGCGATGAGCACAGATACGCAGTATTTT. Based on the CDR3 plus reference TRBV19 and TRBJ2-3, the full variable domain is DGGITQSPKYLFRKEGQNVTLSCEQNLNHDAMYWYRQDPGQGLRLIYYSQIVNDFQKGDIAEGYSVSREKKESFPLTVTSAQKNPTAFYLCASSPRIAAMSTDTQYFGPGTRLTVL.

The chain combines TRBV6-5 with TRBJ1-1, with 7 nucleotides matching TRBD1. The CDR3 has 13 residues. V was pared by 4 bases and J by 4 bases, with 3 bases of the junction left unmatched. CDR1 MNHEY and CDR2 SVGAGI come from the germline V gene. The CDR3: CASSSGQATEAFF. The CDR3 DNA reads TGTGCCAGCAGTTCAGGACAGGCCACTGAAGCTTTCTTT.

This clonotype has a handful of counts. The rearrangement uses TRBV7-2 and TRBJ2-5; TRBD1 agrees at 8 bases. This CDR3 is 15 amino acids long. Trimming removed 5 bases from V and 5 bases from J; junction bases left unmatched: 10. Germline lookup yields CDR1 SGHTA and CDR2 FQGNSA. In DNA, the CDR3 is TGTGCCAGCAGCCCTAGTCGGACAGGGTCGGAGACCCAGTACTTC. This codes for CASSPSRTGSETQYF.

This clonotype was seen a few times. It may be a read error: a sequence one base away is much more abundant. The V gene is TRBV12-3 or TRBV12-4, the J gene TRBJ1-2; 8 bases fit TRBD1. The CDR3 contains 14 residues. The V and J ends lost 5 bases and 4 bases, in that order; junction bases with no gene match: 6. The CDR3 loop reads CASSRDRRCYGYTF. The DNA for the CDR3 is TGTGCCAGCAGTCGGGACAGGCGATGCTATGGCTACACCTTC.

The chain combines TRBV28 with TRBJ2-3; possibly TRBD2 for D (5 bases). The CDR3 spans 15 residues. The germline CDR1 and CDR2 sequences are MDHEN and SYDVKM. The V gene lost 3 bases and the J gene lost 2 bases, with 12 bases spanning the gap. CDR3 DNA: TGTGCCAGCAGTTTTCAGGCGGGTCTCACAGATACGCAGTATTTT. It yields the protein CASSFQAGLTDTQYF.

This clonotype was found a few times. The V and J genes are TRBV2 and TRBJ2-3, with 10 positions matching TRBD2. Germline values: CDR1 SNHLY, CDR2 FYNNEI. Trimming cost V 4 bases and J 6 bases; bases outside gene matches: 1. There are 13 residues in the CDR3. CDR3 region: CASSAGLADTQYF. In DNA, the CDR3 is TGTGCCAGCAGTGCGGGACTAGCGGATACGCAGTATTTT. The variable domain in full, completed from reference TRBV2 and TRBJ2-3, reads EPEVTQTPSHQVTQMGQEVILRCVPISNHLYFYWYRQILGQKVEFLVSFYNNEISEKSEIFDDQFSVERPDGSNFTLKIRSTKLEDSAMYFCASSAGLADTQYFGPGTRLTVL.

In its sample, this clonotype was seen many times. This chain joins TRBV5-1 and TRBJ2-3, with 7 bases lining up with TRBD2. CDR1 and CDR2 from the germline V gene are SGHRS and YFSETQ. V dropped 1 base and J dropped 1; count of bases not matched to a gene: 3. The CDR3 covers 15 residues. The CDR3, as DNA: TGCGCCAGCAGCTTGCGGAGCGGGGGCACAGATACGCAGTATTTT. This codes for CASSLRSGGTDTQYF.

This clonotype occurred many times. The chain has TRBV7-2 and TRBJ2-3; D not resolved. Germline CDR1 reads SGHTA; CDR2 reads FQGNSA. The CDR3 consists of 15 residues. The V end lost 2 bases, the J end lost 6 bases, and 15 bases lay between the germline ends. CDR3 sequence: CASSLSERSSDTQYF. CDR3 sequence (DNA): TGTGCCAGCAGCTTATCAGAGCGCTCCTCGGATACGCAGTATTTT. Full variable domain (missing parts from reference TRBV7-2 and TRBJ2-3): GAGVSQSPSNKVTEKGKDVELRCDPISGHTALYWYRQSLGQGLEFLIYFQGNSAPDKSGLPSDRFSAERTGGSVSTLTIQRTQQEDSAVYLCASSLSERSSDTQYFGPGTRLTVL.

The chain recombines TRBV6-5 with TRBJ2-4; TRBD2 agrees at 13 bases. The end of the DNA fits TRBJ2-7 better, so the J call may be wrong. CDR1 and CDR2 from the germline V gene are MNHEY and SVGAGI. The CDR3 loop spans 18 amino acids. The CDR3 region is CASSYSTYHTSGGDEQYF. CDR3 in DNA: TGTGCCAGCAGTTACTCGACCTACCACACTAGCGGGGGGGACGAGCAGTACTTC.

Comment on this clonotype: A much more abundant neighbour one base away suggests this may be a read error. This chain connects TRBV2 to TRBJ2-6; maybe TRBD1 (5 bases). Germline lookup yields CDR1 SNHLY and CDR2 FYNNEI. Trimming removed 8 bases from V and 0 bases from J, with 11 bases in between. CDR3 length: 15 residues. The CDR3 DNA reads TGTGCCAGCGTTTCCCAGGGCTCTGGGGCCAACGTCCTGACTTTC. This sequence encodes CASVSQGSGANVLTF.

This clonotype came up many times. The chain joins TRBV12-3 or TRBV12-4 to TRBJ2-7; D not certain. Trimming removed 5 bases from V and 2 bases from J, with 19 bases in between. This CDR3 is 16 amino acids long. CDR3 loop: CASSPQMLRDTYEQYF. Written as DNA, the CDR3 is TGTGCCAGCAGTCCTCAGATGTTGCGAGACACCTACGAGCAGTACTTC.

This clonotype has a count of ten or more. This chain joins TRBV5-1 and TRBJ2-7, with 9 bases aligning to TRBD2. There are 14 residues in the CDR3. Trimming removed 0 bases from V and 4 bases from J; junction bases left unmatched: 2. Germline V gene sequence: CDR1 SGHRS, CDR2 YFSETQ. The CDR3 region is CASSLGLAEYEQYF. The CDR3 region has the DNA TGCGCCAGCAGCTTGGGACTAGCGGAATACGAGCAGTACTTC.

This clonotype was counted at least ten times. V is TRBV7-2 and J is TRBJ2-5; TRBD1 might be the D (6 bases). V was shortened by 5 bases and J by 13 bases, with 26 bases between the two germline ends. The length of the CDR3 is 15 residues. Germline CDR1 reads SGHTA; CDR2 reads FQGNSA. The CDR3 nucleotides are TGTGCCAGCAGCCCCAGTCGGACAGAGACTTTTACGTGGTACTTC. Its protein product is CASSPSRTETFTWYF.

This chain uses TRBV5-5 with TRBJ2-2; 11 bases fit TRBD2. The CDR3 consists of 17 residues. From germline, CDR1 is SGHKS and CDR2 YYEKEE (reference sequence). V was clipped by 4 bases and J by 7 bases; unmatched bases: 12. The CDR3 protein is CASSVALAGGLDGELFF. CDR3 nucleotide sequence: TGTGCCAGCAGCGTGGCCCTAGCGGGGGGCCTGGACGGGGAGCTGTTTTTT. Full variable domain (rest looked up from reference TRBV5-5 and TRBJ2-2): DAGVTQSPTHLIKTRGQQVTLRCSPISGHKSVSWYQQVLGQGPQFIFQYYEKEERGRGNFPDRFSARQFPNYSSELNVNALLLGDSALYLCASSVALAGGLDGELFFGEGSRLTVL.

This clonotype was picked up one time. This chain uses TRBV29-1 with TRBJ2-4; D could derive from TRBD1 or TRBD2 (6 bases each). Judging by the DNA end, TRBJ2-7 fits better; the J call may be wrong. The CDR3 loop spans 17 amino acids. From germline, CDR1 is SQVTM and CDR2 ANQGSEA. The CDR3 nucleotides are TGCAGCGTTGACCTTGGCCTCCGGGGGCAGGTATTGGACGAGCAGTACTTC. Translating it yields CSVDLGLRGQVLDEQYF.

This clonotype was picked up a small number of times. CDR3: CASRGPKWGPGELFF. The CDR3, as DNA: TGTGCCAGTAGAGGACCCAAGTGGGGGCCCGGGGAGCTGTTTTTT. The chain employs TRBV6-1 and TRBJ2-2, with a weak D call TRBD1 (6 bases). Trimming shortened V by 9 bases and J by 6 bases, and 20 bases separated the two germline ends. Germline CDR1 MNHNS, CDR2 SASEGT. This CDR3 is built from 15 residues.

The chain couples TRBV5-5 to TRBJ2-2; D is unresolved. Trimming stripped 1 base from V and 8 bases from J, with 6 bases between. This CDR3 spans 12 amino acids. From germline, CDR1 is SGHKS and CDR2 YYEKEE (reference sequence). In nucleotides, the CDR3 is TGTGCCAGCAGCTTGTGGGGAGGGGAGCTGTTTTTT. This gives the protein CASSLWGGELFF.

This sequence joins TRBV12-5 and TRBJ2-1; 12 positions match TRBD2. V gave up 2 bases and J gave up 5 bases; unmatched junction bases: 13. The CDR3 consists of 19 residues. The germline CDR1 and CDR2 sequences are LGHNT and FRNRAP. CDR3 amino acids: CASGLSRTSGDSTHNEQFF. CDR3 bases: TGTGCTAGTGGTTTGTCCCGGACTAGCGGGGACAGCACTCACAATGAGCAGTTCTTC. The full variable domain, its missing parts supplied by reference TRBV12-5 and TRBJ2-1, is DARVTQTPRHKVTEMGQEVTMRCQPILGHNTVFWYRQTMMQGLELLAYFRNRAPLDDSGMPKDRFSAEMPDATLATLKIQPSEPRDSAVYFCASGLSRTSGDSTHNEQFFGPGTRLTVL.

This clonotype appeared many times. The chain carries TRBV4-1 and TRBJ2-5; TRBD2 agrees at 11 bases. CDR3 length: 16 residues. Per the germline V gene, CDR1 is MGHRA and CDR2 is YSYEKL. V lost 4 bases and J lost 1; bases outside the gene matches: 5. CDR3 sequence (DNA): TGCGCCAGCAGCCTTAGACTAGCGGGACTCCAAGAGACCCAGTACTTC. It is translated as CASSLRLAGLQETQYF.

Ten or more counts support this clonotype. The V and J genes are TRBV7-2 and TRBJ2-7, with D unclear. The V end was cut by 1 base, the J end by 7 bases, with 20 bases between. This CDR3 comprises 16 residues. Germline V gene sequence: CDR1 SGHTA, CDR2 FQGNSA. The CDR3 nucleotides are TGTGCCAGCAGCTTAGGGTTGATCCCAAGCATAGGGGAGCAGTACTTC. Translation: CASSLGLIPSIGEQYF.

This clonotype was recorded a few times. This rearrangement joins TRBV20-1 to TRBJ2-1; D gene unclear. CDR1 is DFQATT and CDR2 is SNEGSKA in the germline V gene (reference sequence). The CDR3 consists of 11 residues. V lost 3 bases and J 9 bases, leaving 9 bases between the germline ends. The CDR3 reads CSARAVGEQFF. CDR3 in DNA: TGCAGTGCTAGGGCGGTTGGTGAGCAGTTCTTC.

Only a few counts were recorded for this clonotype. V is TRBV7-2 and J is TRBJ2-1; 11 bases line up with TRBD2. Germline V gene sequence: CDR1 SGHTA, CDR2 FQGNSA. The CDR3 totals 16 residues. V trimming: 5 bases; J trimming: 5 bases; junction bases outside the gene matches: 8. CDR3 sequence (DNA): TGTGCCAGCAGCATCTCTAGCGGGAGGCTTAACAATGAGCAGTTCTTC. Translation gives CASSISSGRLNNEQFF.

The rearrangement uses TRBV7-2 and TRBJ2-1; unclear D gene. The germline gives CDR1 SGHTA, CDR2 FQGNSA. V was shortened by 3 bases and J by 10 bases, with 16 bases between the two germline ends. The CDR3 loop spans 14 amino acids. The CDR3 sequence is CASSFTETDTEQFF. The CDR3 DNA sequence: TGTGCCAGCAGCTTTACCGAGACTGACACGGAGCAGTTCTTC.

The rearrangement links TRBV6-6 to TRBJ2-1; D is possibly TRBD2 (6 bases). V was cut by 6 bases and J by 6 bases, with 18 bases left in between. The length of the CDR3 is 15 residues. CDR1 and CDR2 from the germline V gene are MNHNY and SVGAGI (reference sequence). This CDR3 reads CASRRDFHVSNEQFF. The CDR3 DNA reads as TGTGCCAGCAGGAGGGACTTTCATGTCTCCAATGAGCAGTTCTTC.

This chain connects TRBV4-1 to TRBJ2-5, with 8 bases identical to TRBD1. The CDR3 extends over 18 amino acids. Germline values: CDR1 MGHRA, CDR2 YSYEKL. Losses at the gene ends were 1 base for V and 2 bases for J; bases not matched to a gene: 12. The CDR3 DNA sequence: TGCGCCAGCAGCCAAGGCCCCCCGGGGACAGGAGAACAAGAGACCCAGTACTTC. Translated, it gives CASSQGPPGTGEQETQYF.